What follows are 12 T cell receptor beta chains derived from one specimen sequenced in a study of T cells in Graves' hyperthyroidism and ophthalmopathy. Amplification targeted TCR beta CDR3 regions from RNA transcripts. HTBI primers were employed in a first-round RT-PCR of the TCR CDR3. TCRdb recomputed calls from the multiplex PCR reads with MiXCR, one row per CDR3 protein. This table holds about 700,000 distinct CDR3 sequences, around 15% found once. Sequencing was done on a sample of blood. The receptors here all came from a young woman with Graves' hyperthyroidism.

This clonotype has ten or more counts. The rearrangement links TRBV3-1 to TRBJ2-2; D is perhaps TRBD1 (5 bases). CDR1 is LGHDT, CDR2 YNNKEL, per germline (reference sequence). The CDR3 runs 16 residues. The V end lost 0 bases, the J end lost 3 bases, and 11 bases lay between the germline ends. Written as DNA, the CDR3 is TGTGCCAGCAGCCAAGATACGCCAGGGCACACCGGGGAGCTGTTTTTT. It translates to CASSQDTPGHTGELFF. Drawing the rest from reference TRBV3-1 and TRBJ2-2, the complete variable domain is DTAVSQTPKYLVTQMGNDKSIKCEQNLGHDTMYWYKQDSKKFLKIMFSYNNKELIINETVPNRFSPKSPDKAHLNLHINSLELGDSAVYFCASSQDTPGHTGELFFGEGSRLTVL.

The sample holds a few counts of this clonotype. Since a much larger clone is just one base distant, this may be a read error. The chain is built from TRBV30 and TRBJ1-2, with D uncertain. The germline V gene encodes CDR1 GTSNPN and CDR2 SVGIG (reference sequence). V was shortened by 0 bases and J by 2 bases, with 10 bases between the two germline ends. There are 14 residues in the CDR3. The CDR3 reads CAWSVRVGNYGYTF. The CDR3 nucleotides are TGTGCCTGGAGTGTAAGGGTAGGAAACTATGGCTACACCTTC.

In its sample, this clonotype was seen many times. The CDR3 here is CSARDVSGRAGETQYF. The CDR3 DNA follows: TGCAGTGCTAGAGATGTTAGCGGGAGGGCCGGGGAGACCCAGTACTTC. The chain carries TRBV20-1 and TRBJ2-5; 11 bases match TRBD2. The germline CDR1 and CDR2 sequences are DFQATT and SNEGSKA (reference sequence). V trimming: 0 bases; J trimming: 5 bases; junction bases outside the gene matches: 8. The CDR3 length is 16 residues.

The chain couples TRBV5-1 to TRBJ2-3, with 8 bases fitting TRBD2. With V trimmed by 6 bases and J by 0 bases, 6 bases remained unmatched. Germline V gene lookup returns CDR1 SGHRS and CDR2 YFSETQ. The CDR3 is 15 amino acids. The CDR3: CASNVAGTSTDTQYF. The CDR3 nucleotides read TGCGCCAGCAATGTAGCGGGGACTAGCACAGATACGCAGTATTTT.

This clonotype was recorded at least ten times. V and J are TRBV12-3 or TRBV12-4 and TRBJ2-7; 9 bases agree with TRBD2. V shed 4 bases, J shed 2 bases, and the junction held 9 bases outside the gene matches. CDR3 length: 16 amino acids. Here the CDR3 reads CASSSGRASGAYEQYF. DNA for the CDR3: TGTGCCAGCAGTTCCGGTCGTGCTAGCGGGGCCTACGAGCAGTACTTC.

This clonotype was recorded a few times. The chain couples TRBV30 to TRBJ2-5; weak D call: TRBD1 (5 bases). The CDR3 spans 15 residues. Trimming shortened V by 4 bases and J by 1 base, and 16 bases separated the two germline ends. Germline V gene sequence: CDR1 GTSNPN, CDR2 SVGIG (reference sequence). The DNA of the CDR3 is TGTGCCTGGAACACCTATACAGGTCGCCAAGAGACCCAGTACTTC. Translated, it gives CAWNTYTGRQETQYF.

Many counts were recorded for this clonotype. V is TRBV11-2 and J is TRBJ2-5; TRBD2 matches at 7 bases. J was trimmed by 3 bases and V by 4 bases; bases with no gene match: 5. Germline CDR1 and CDR2: SGHAT and FQNNGV. The CDR3 extends over 14 amino acids. CDR3 DNA: TGTGCCAGCAGCTACGCCGGGACTAAAGAGACCCAGTACTTC. Translated, it gives CASSYAGTKETQYF.

This clonotype has only a few counts. V gene TRBV5-6 combines with J gene TRBJ2-1, with D possibly matching TRBD1 (5 bases). Trimming took off 1 base at V and 2 bases at J, with 16 bases between the two ends. The CDR3 is 17 amino acids. Germline CDR1 and CDR2: SGHDT and YYEEEE. In DNA form, the CDR3 reads TGTGCCAGCAGCTTGCAACTCCCAGGGTCCCCCTACAATGAGCAGTTCTTC. This gives the protein CASSLQLPGSPYNEQFF.

This clonotype was seen just once. This chain uses TRBV2 with TRBJ1-1, with D possibly being TRBD1 (5 bases). CDR1 is SNHLY, CDR2 FYNNEI, per germline. V was trimmed by 4 bases and J by 3 bases, leaving 12 bases between them. The CDR3 loop spans 14 amino acids. CDR3 DNA sequence: TGTGCCAGCAGTGCCCTGGGGCCGGACACTGAAGCTTTCTTT. As protein: CASSALGPDTEAFF.

This clonotype appeared a few times. The V and J genes are TRBV19 and TRBJ2-1; no firm D call. V lost 3 bases, J lost 4 bases, and 7 bases lay in between. The CDR3 covers 13 residues. Germline V lookup: CDR1 LNHDA, CDR2 SQIVND (reference sequence). DNA of the CDR3: TGTGCCAGTAGTATCGTGGGATACAATGAGCAGTTCTTC. This sequence encodes CASSIVGYNEQFF.

The V and J genes are TRBV20-1 and TRBJ2-5; 12 bases are a match to TRBD2. The CDR3 contains 14 residues. The germline V gene encodes CDR1 DFQATT and CDR2 SNEGSKA (reference sequence). The V and J ends lost 6 bases and 9 bases, in that order; junction bases with no gene match: 11. The CDR3 nucleotides read TGCAGTGCCCGGACTAGCGGGGATTCAGGGCCCCAGTACTTC. Translated, it gives CSARTSGDSGPQYF.

The V call is TRBV28, the J call TRBJ2-1, with 10 nucleotides matching TRBD2. This CDR3 is 18 amino acids long. Per the germline V gene, CDR1 is MDHEN and CDR2 is SYDVKM. J lost 0 bases, V lost 5 bases, and 10 bases had no gene match. CDR3 sequence: CASSPPLAGRSSYNEQFF. The CDR3 region has the DNA TGTGCCAGCAGTCCACCACTAGCGGGACGGAGCTCCTACAATGAGCAGTTCTTC.